Following are 24 T cell receptor beta chains from one sample sequenced in a study of beta chain features in type 1 diabetes. These TCRs are of unknown antigen specificity. Findings and caveats of the study: Significant though moderate, a shortening of TCRB CDR3s appeared in all four CD4+ subsets of Type 1 diabetes patients.

Sequencing targeted expressed TCRB transcripts, as all isolated RNA had been reverse transcribed. Assay used: immunoSEQ multiplex PCR; TCRdb lists only in-frame clones, some missing. This table has a few hundred thousand clones, around 14% appearing once. Sequencing used naive CD4+ T cells from blood. The receptor source for this set is a man aged 25-45 years with type 1 diabetes.

The rearrangement uses TRBV5-1 and TRBJ2-1; 8 nucleotides align to TRBD1. The CDR3 is 16 amino acids. Germline V lookup: CDR1 SGHRS, CDR2 YFSETQ. V shed 5 bases, J shed 0 bases, and the junction held 7 bases outside the gene matches. CDR3 in amino acids: CASRASGGPSYNEQFF. Written as DNA, the CDR3 is TGCGCCAGCAGGGCGTCAGGGGGCCCCTCCTACAATGAGCAGTTCTTC.

This clone has only a few counts. The chain uses TRBV11-3 and TRBJ2-3; 7 bases line up with TRBD1. Germline lookup yields CDR1 SGHNT and CDR2 YENEEA. This CDR3 is built from 13 residues. The V segment lost 5 bases and the J segment 5 bases; nucleotides outside the gene matches: 4. The CDR3 loop reads CASSDRAGDTQYF. Here the CDR3 DNA reads TGTGCCAGCAGCGACAGGGCGGGAGATACGCAGTATTTT.

This clone was seen only a few times. The CDR3 spells CASGRTGAYNEQFF. The CDR3 DNA sequence: TGTGCCAGCGGGCGGACAGGGGCGTACAATGAGCAGTTCTTC. This chain uses TRBV7-9 with TRBJ2-1; TRBD1 matches 9 bases. The CDR3 is made up of 14 amino acids. V was clipped by 8 bases and J by 4 bases; unmatched bases: 6. Germline V gene data show CDR1 as SEHNR and CDR2 as FQNEAQ (reference sequence).

This clone was counted between two and nine times. This chain uses TRBV5-1 with TRBJ2-1; D is uncertain. This CDR3 contains 14 residues. The V and J ends lost 0 bases and 2 bases respectively, with 6 bases between them. From germline, CDR1 is SGHRS and CDR2 YFSETQ. CDR3 protein: CASSLGAPYNEQFF. CDR3 sequence (DNA): TGCGCCAGCAGCTTGGGGGCACCCTACAATGAGCAGTTCTTC. The full variable domain, rest sourced from reference TRBV5-1 and TRBJ2-1, is KAGVTQTPRYLIKTRGQQVTLSCSPISGHRSVSWYQQTPGQGLQFLFEYFSETQRNKGNFPGRFSGRQFSNSRSEMNVSTLELGDSALYLCASSLGAPYNEQFFGPGTRLTVL.

The gene calls are TRBV7-2 and TRBJ2-1; 7 nucleotides line up with TRBD2. In germline, CDR1 is SGHTA, CDR2 FQGNSA. J was trimmed by 4 bases and V by 4 bases; bases with no gene match: 10. The CDR3 is made up of 16 amino acids. CDR3 bases: TGTGCCAGCAGCTCAGTGGGGACTACACTTTACAATGAGCAGTTCTTC. It encodes CASSSVGTTLYNEQFF.

The rearrangement links TRBV23-1 to TRBJ2-1; 8 bases fit TRBD1. TRBV23-1 is labeled an ORF, and its function is uncertain. Trimming at V came to 0 bases and at J to 5 bases, leaving 6 bases not matched to a gene. The CDR3 runs to 16 residues. CDR3 sequence: CASSQSQGAANNEQFF. The CDR3 nucleotides read TGCGCCAGCAGTCAATCGCAGGGGGCCGCTAACAATGAGCAGTTCTTC.

The genes are TRBV5-1 and TRBJ2-7; 9 nucleotides line up with TRBD1. Losses at the gene ends were 4 bases for V and 4 bases for J; bases not matched to a gene: 12. The germline V gene has CDR1 SGHRS and CDR2 YFSETQ. CDR3 length: 16 residues. The CDR3 protein is CASSPQSGGTGYEQYF. CDR3 DNA sequence: TGCGCCAGCAGCCCCCAGAGCGGTGGGACAGGGTACGAGCAGTACTTC.

This clone has a handful of counts. V gene TRBV25-1 combines with J gene TRBJ2-2, with TRBD1 matching over 7 bases. This CDR3 is 15 amino acids long. Germline CDR1 reads MGHDK; CDR2 reads SYGVNS. With 8 bases clipped from V and 3 bases from J, the junction kept 9 bases outside the gene matches. CDR3 coding DNA: TGTGCCAGCCCCCCCGGCAGGGGGTACACCGGGGAGCTGTTTTTT. Residues: CASPPGRGYTGELFF. Combining the CDR3 with reference TRBV25-1 and TRBJ2-2 gives the whole variable domain EADIYQTPRYLVIGTGKKITLECSQTMGHDKMYWYQQDPGMELHLIHYSYGVNSTEKGDLSSESTVSRIRTEHFPLTLESARPSHTSQYLCASPPGRGYTGELFFGEGSRLTVL.

The V gene is TRBV6-1, the J gene TRBJ2-3; 15 bases line up with TRBD2. CDR3 size: 14 residues. In germline, CDR1 is MNHNS, CDR2 SASEGT. The J segment lost 6 bases and the V segment lost 6 bases, leaving 1 base of the junction unmatched. DNA of the CDR3: TGTGCCAGCAGCGGACTAGCGGGAGGGGATACGCAGTATTTT. As protein: CASSGLAGGDTQYF.

This clone has only a few counts. V and J are TRBV6-1 and TRBJ2-2, with a tentative D call TRBD2 (5 bases). The germline CDR1 and CDR2 sequences are MNHNS and SASEGT. The V end lost 3 bases, the J end lost 6 bases, and 14 bases lay between the germline ends. The CDR3 is made up of 15 amino acids. CDR3 nucleotide sequence: TGTGCCAGCAGTGAGCCCAAGGTCGGGGCCGGGGAGCTGTTTTTT. This encodes CASSEPKVGAGELFF.

This clone came up a few times. The V gene is TRBV25-1, the J gene TRBJ2-1; the match to TRBD2 covers 7 bases. There are 15 residues in the CDR3. Germline CDR1 reads MGHDK; CDR2 reads SYGVNS. The trim removed 3 bases at V and 0 bases at J, leaving 2 bases unmatched. This CDR3 is CASSDPSGSYNEQFF. CDR3 sequence (DNA): TGTGCCAGCAGTGACCCTAGCGGCTCCTACAATGAGCAGTTCTTC. Filled out from reference TRBV25-1 and TRBJ2-1, the complete variable domain reads EADIYQTPRYLVIGTGKKITLECSQTMGHDKMYWYQQDPGMELHLIHYSYGVNSTEKGDLSSESTVSRIRTEHFPLTLESARPSHTSQYLCASSDPSGSYNEQFFGPGTRLTVL.

There are a few counts of this clone. The chain is built from TRBV29-1 and TRBJ1-1; TRBD1 matches 8 bases. Germline CDR1 is SQVTM and CDR2 is ANQGSEA. This CDR3 comprises 11 residues. The trim removed 3 bases at V and 10 bases at J, leaving 4 bases unmatched. The CDR3 loop is CSVEGGQGAFF. The DNA for the CDR3 is TGCAGCGTTGAGGGTGGACAGGGAGCTTTCTTT. Supplemented by reference TRBV29-1 and TRBJ1-1, the full variable domain reads SAVISQKPSRDICQRGTSLTIQCQVDSQVTMMFWYRQQPGQSLTLIATANQGSEATYESGFVIDKFPISRPNLTFSTLTVSNMSPEDSSIYLCSVEGGQGAFFGQGTRLTVV.

This clone was observed a handful of times. The chain combines TRBV7-9 with TRBJ2-5, with 7 bases lining up with TRBD1. This CDR3 is built from 16 residues. Germline CDR1 is SEHNR and CDR2 is FQNEAQ (reference sequence). V was pared by 5 bases and J by 3 bases, with 12 bases of the junction left unmatched. The CDR3 DNA sequence: TGTGCCAGCAGCGGTAGAGGGACAGTCTTCGAAGAGACCCAGTACTTC. Its protein is CASSGRGTVFEETQYF. Complete variable domain (other parts from reference TRBV7-9 and TRBJ2-5): DTGVSQNPRHKITKRGQNVTFRCDPISEHNRLYWYRQTLGQGPEFLTYFQNEAQLEKSRLLSDRFSAERPKGSFSTLEIQRTEQGDSAMYLCASSGRGTVFEETQYFGPGTRLLVL.

The chain has TRBV5-6 and TRBJ2-7, with a tentative D call TRBD2 (5 bases). CDR1 and CDR2 from the germline V gene are SGHDT and YYEEEE. This CDR3 is built from 15 residues. Trimming removed 6 bases at V and 4 bases at J, with 20 bases between. The CDR3 region is CASTRRRLGFYEQYF. In DNA form, the CDR3 reads TGTGCCAGCACCCGGAGGCGTTTGGGTTTTTACGAGCAGTACTTC.

This clone has more than one count but fewer than ten. The chain recombines TRBV6-5 with TRBJ1-2, with D possibly matching TRBD1 (5 bases). The length of the CDR3 is 15 residues. In germline, CDR1 is MNHEY, CDR2 SVGAGI. V was trimmed by 2 bases and J by 7 bases, leaving 17 bases between them. Here the CDR3 reads CASSYDPRAGSGYTF. The CDR3 nucleotides read TGTGCCAGCAGTTACGATCCCCGAGCAGGGTCTGGCTACACCTTC.

J is TRBJ2-1 and V is TRBV9; tentative D call: TRBD2 (5 bases). The CDR3 loop spans 14 amino acids. CDR1 and CDR2 from the germline V gene are SGDLS and YYNGEE. Trimming cost V 0 bases and J 5 bases, with 9 bases left between them. CDR3: CASSVEQTNNEQFF. The CDR3 bases are TGTGCCAGCAGCGTAGAGCAGACTAACAATGAGCAGTTCTTC.

The chain couples TRBV29-1 to TRBJ1-4, with unresolved D. CDR1 is SQVTM and CDR2 is ANQGSEA in the germline V gene. CDR3 length equals 13 residues. The V and J ends lost 4 bases and 2 bases respectively, with 8 bases between them. CDR3 in amino acids: CSVARHTNEKLFF. The CDR3 nucleotides read TGCAGCGTTGCGCGACATACTAATGAAAAACTGTTTTTT. Full variable domain (remainder filled in from reference TRBV29-1 and TRBJ1-4): SAVISQKPSRDICQRGTSLTIQCQVDSQVTMMFWYRQQPGQSLTLIATANQGSEATYESGFVIDKFPISRPNLTFSTLTVSNMSPEDSSIYLCSVARHTNEKLFFGSGTQLSVL.

As to this clone: Other DNA sequences in the sample encode the same CDR3. In DNA, the CDR3 is TGTGCCAGCTCACCGGGCATGAACACTGAAGCTTTCTTT. This sequence encodes CASSPGMNTEAFF. The genes are TRBV18 and TRBJ1-1, with D unclear. The CDR3 sequence is 13 residues long. The V gene lost 3 bases and the J gene lost 0 bases, with 5 bases spanning the gap. The V gene's germline CDR1 is KGHSH and CDR2 LQKENI.

The chain recombines TRBV18 with TRBJ1-5; TRBD1 is a possible D gene (5 bases). Germline CDR1 and CDR2: KGHSH and LQKENI. The CDR3 runs 15 residues. Trimming cost V 1 base and J 1 base, with 8 bases left between them. This CDR3 is CASSPQSGSNQPQHF. DNA of the CDR3: TGTGCCAGCTCACCACAGTCAGGGAGCAATCAGCCCCAGCATTTT. Combining the CDR3 with reference TRBV18 and TRBJ1-5 gives the whole variable domain NAGVMQNPRHLVRRRGQEARLRCSPMKGHSHVYWYRQLPEEGLKFMVYLQKENIIDESGMPKERFSAEFPKEGPSILRIQQVVRGDSAAYFCASSPQSGSNQPQHFGDGTRLSIL.

This clone was counted a few times. This sequence joins TRBV18 and TRBJ1-1; 7 bases match TRBD1. CDR1 KGHSH and CDR2 LQKENI come from the germline V gene. This CDR3 spans 15 amino acids. Trimming took 4 bases from V and 1 from J; bases not matched to a gene: 6. The CDR3 sequence: CASSRLGQPNTEAFF. CDR3 DNA: TGTGCCAGCTCACGACTGGGACAGCCGAACACTGAAGCTTTCTTT.

This sequence joins TRBV5-4 and TRBJ2-5; D is possibly TRBD2 (6 bases). Trimming took 0 bases from V and 3 from J, leaving 9 bases between them. Germline CDR1 reads SGHNT; CDR2 reads YYREEE (reference sequence). This CDR3 region has 14 residues. The CDR3: CASSLAKREETQYF. CDR3 bases: TGTGCCAGCAGCTTGGCCAAGCGGGAAGAGACCCAGTACTTC. The whole variable domain, filled in from reference TRBV5-4 and TRBJ2-5, reads ETGVTQSPTHLIKTRGQQVTLRCSSQSGHNTVSWYQQALGQGPQFIFQYYREEENGRGNFPPRFSGLQFPNYSSELNVNALELDDSALYLCASSLAKREETQYFGPGTRLLVL.

The table lists this clone with a few counts. The genes are TRBV5-1 and TRBJ2-7, with TRBD1 identical over 7 bases. The CDR3 is made up of 13 amino acids. Germline values: CDR1 SGHRS, CDR2 YFSETQ. Unmatched junction bases numbered 3, after V lost 4 bases and J lost 2 bases. This chain's CDR3 is CASSETGTYEQYF. The CDR3 coding sequence is TGCGCCAGCAGCGAGACAGGGACCTACGAGCAGTACTTC.

The chain is built from TRBV19 and TRBJ2-5; 8 nucleotides line up with TRBD1. The CDR3 contains 14 residues. The junction had 3 bases not matched to a gene; V was cut back by 6 bases and J by 0 bases. Germline V gene data show CDR1 as LNHDA and CDR2 as SQIVND (reference sequence). Written as DNA, the CDR3 is TGTGCCAGTAGCAAGGACAGGGACCAAGAGACCCAGTACTTC. Translated, it gives CASSKDRDQETQYF.

This chain uses TRBV6-1 with TRBJ2-7; 9 nucleotides agree with TRBD1. CDR1 is MNHNS, CDR2 SASEGT, per germline. The junction had 8 bases not matched to a gene; V was cut back by 3 bases and J by 5 bases. This CDR3 has 15 residues. DNA of the CDR3: TGTGCCAGCAGTGAGCTGGGGACAGGGAGTCACGAGCAGTACTTC. Amino acids: CASSELGTGSHEQYF.